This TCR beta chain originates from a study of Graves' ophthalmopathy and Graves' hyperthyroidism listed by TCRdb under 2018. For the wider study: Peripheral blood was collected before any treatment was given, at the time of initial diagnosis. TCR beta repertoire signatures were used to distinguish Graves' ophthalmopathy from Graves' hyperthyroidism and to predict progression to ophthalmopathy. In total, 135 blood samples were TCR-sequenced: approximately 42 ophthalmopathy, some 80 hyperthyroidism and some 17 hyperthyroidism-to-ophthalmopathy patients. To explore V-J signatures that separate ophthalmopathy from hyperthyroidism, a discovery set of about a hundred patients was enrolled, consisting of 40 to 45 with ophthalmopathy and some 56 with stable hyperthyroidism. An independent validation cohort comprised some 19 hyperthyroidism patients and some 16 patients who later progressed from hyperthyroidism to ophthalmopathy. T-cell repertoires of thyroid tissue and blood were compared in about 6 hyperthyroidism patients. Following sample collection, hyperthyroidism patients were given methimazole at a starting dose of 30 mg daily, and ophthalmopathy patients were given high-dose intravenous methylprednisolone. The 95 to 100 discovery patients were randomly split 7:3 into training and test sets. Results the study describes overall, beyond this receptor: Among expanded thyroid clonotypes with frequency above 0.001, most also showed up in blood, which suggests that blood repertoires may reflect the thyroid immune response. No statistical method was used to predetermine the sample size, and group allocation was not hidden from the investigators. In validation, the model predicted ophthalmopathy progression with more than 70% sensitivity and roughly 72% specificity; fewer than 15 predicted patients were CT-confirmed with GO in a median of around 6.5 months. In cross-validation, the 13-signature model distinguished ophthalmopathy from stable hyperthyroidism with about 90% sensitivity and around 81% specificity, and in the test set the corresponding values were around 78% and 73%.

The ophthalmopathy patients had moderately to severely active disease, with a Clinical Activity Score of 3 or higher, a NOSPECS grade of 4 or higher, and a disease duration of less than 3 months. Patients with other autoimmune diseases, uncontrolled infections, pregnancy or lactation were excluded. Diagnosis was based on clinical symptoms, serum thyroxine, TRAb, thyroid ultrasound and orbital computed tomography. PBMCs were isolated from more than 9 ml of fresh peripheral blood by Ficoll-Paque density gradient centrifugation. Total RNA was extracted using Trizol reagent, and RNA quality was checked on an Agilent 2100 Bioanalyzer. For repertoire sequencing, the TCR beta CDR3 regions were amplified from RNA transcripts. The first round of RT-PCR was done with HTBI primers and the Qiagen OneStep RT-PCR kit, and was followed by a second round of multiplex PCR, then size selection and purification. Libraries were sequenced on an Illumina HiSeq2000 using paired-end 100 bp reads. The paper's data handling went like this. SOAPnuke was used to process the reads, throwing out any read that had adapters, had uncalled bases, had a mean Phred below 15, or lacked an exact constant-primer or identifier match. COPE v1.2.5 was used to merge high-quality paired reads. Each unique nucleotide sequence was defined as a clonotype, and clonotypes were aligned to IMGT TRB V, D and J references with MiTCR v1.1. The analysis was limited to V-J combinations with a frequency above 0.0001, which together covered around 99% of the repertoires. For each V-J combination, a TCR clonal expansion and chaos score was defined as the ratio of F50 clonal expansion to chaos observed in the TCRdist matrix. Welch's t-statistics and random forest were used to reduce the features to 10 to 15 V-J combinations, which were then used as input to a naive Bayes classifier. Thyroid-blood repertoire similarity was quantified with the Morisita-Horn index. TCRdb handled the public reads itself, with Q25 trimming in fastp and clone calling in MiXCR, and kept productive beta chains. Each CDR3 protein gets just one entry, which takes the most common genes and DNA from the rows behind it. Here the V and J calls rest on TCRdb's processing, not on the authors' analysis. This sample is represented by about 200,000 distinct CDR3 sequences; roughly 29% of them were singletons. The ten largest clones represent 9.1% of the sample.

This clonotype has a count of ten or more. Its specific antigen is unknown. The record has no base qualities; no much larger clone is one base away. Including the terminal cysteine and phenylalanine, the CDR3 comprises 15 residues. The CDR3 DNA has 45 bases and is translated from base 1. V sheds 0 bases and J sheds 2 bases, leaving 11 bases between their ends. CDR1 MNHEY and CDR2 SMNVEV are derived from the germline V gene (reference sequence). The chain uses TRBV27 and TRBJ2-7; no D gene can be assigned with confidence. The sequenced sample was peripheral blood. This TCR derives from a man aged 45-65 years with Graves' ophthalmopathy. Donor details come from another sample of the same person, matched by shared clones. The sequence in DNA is TGTGCCAGCAGTTTATCCTGGACGGGCCCCTACGAGCAGTACTTC. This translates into CASSLSWTGPYEQYF.